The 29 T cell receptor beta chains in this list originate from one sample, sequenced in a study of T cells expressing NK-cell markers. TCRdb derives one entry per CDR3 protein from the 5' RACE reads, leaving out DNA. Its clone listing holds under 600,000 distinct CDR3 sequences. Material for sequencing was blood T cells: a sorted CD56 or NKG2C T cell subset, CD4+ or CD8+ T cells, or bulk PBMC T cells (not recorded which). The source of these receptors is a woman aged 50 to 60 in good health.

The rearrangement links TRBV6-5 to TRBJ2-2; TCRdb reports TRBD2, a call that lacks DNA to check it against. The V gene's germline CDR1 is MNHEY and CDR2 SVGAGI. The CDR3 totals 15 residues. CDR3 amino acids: CASSYGKTGAGELFF.

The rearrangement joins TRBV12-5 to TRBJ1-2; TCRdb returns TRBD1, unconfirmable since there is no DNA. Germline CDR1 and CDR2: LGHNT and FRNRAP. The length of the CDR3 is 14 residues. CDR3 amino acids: CASGSGQGFTGYTF.

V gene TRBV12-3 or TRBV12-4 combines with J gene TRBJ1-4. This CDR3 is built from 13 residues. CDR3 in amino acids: CASRTIINEKLFF.

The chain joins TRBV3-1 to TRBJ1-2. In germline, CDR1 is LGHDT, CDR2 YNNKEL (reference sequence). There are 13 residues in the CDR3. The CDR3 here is CASSSLGSYGYTF.

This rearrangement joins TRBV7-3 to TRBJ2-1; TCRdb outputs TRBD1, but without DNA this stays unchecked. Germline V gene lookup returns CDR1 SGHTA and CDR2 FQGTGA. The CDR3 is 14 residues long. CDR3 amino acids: CASSSGRALNEQFF.

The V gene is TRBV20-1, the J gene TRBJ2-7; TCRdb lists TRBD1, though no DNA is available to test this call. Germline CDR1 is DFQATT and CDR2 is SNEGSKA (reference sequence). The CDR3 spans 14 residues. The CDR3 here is CSAYDPGGWGEQYF.

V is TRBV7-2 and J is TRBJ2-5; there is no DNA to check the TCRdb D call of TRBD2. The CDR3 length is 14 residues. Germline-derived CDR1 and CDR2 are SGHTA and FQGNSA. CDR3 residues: CASSWFSGGETQYF.

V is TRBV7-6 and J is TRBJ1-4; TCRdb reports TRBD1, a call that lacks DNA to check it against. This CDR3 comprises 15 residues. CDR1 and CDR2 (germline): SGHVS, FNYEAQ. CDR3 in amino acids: CASSLAQGSNEKLFF.

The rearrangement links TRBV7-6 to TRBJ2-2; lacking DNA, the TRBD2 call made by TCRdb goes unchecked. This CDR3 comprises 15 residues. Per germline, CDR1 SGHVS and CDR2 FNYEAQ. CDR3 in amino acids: CASSLGSGGTGELFF.

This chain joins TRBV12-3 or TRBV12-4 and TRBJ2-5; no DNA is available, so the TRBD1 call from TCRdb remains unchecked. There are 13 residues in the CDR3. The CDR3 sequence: CASSPTTGGTQYF.

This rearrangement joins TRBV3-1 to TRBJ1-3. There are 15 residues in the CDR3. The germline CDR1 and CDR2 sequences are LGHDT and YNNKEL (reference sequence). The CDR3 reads CASSQGAGKGNTIYF.

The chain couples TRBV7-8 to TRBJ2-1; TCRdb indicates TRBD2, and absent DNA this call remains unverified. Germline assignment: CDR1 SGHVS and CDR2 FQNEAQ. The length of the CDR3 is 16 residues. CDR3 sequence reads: CASSIIAGSSYNEQFF.

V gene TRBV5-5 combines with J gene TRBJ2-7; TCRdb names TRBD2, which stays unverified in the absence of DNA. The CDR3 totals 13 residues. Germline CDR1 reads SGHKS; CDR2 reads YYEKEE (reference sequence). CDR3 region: CASSSGTSNEQYF.

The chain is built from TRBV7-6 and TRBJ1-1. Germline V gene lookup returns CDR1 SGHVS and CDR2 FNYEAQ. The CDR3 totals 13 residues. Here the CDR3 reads CASTVDVNTEAFF.

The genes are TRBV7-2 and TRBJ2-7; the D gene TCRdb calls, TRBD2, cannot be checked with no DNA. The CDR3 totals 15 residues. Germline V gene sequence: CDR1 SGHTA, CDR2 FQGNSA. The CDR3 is CASSPAGLAGYEQYF.

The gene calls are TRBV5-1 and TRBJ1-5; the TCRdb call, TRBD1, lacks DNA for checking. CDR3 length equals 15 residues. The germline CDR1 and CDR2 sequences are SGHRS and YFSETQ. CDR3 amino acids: CASSLDTGGNQPQHF.

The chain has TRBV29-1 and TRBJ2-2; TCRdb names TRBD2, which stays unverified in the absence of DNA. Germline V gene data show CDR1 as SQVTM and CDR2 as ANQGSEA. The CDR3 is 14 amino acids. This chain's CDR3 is CSVALAGPSGELFF.

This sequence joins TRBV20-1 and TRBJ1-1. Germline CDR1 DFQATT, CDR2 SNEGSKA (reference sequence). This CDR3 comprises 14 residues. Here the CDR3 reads CSARLNLMNTEAFF.

The chain's CDR3 is CASSPTDSNQPQHF. V and J are TRBV6-6 and TRBJ1-5; TCRdb's D call, TRBD1, is unchecked because there is no DNA. Germline CDR1 is MNHNY and CDR2 is SVGAGI (reference sequence). The CDR3 contains 14 residues.

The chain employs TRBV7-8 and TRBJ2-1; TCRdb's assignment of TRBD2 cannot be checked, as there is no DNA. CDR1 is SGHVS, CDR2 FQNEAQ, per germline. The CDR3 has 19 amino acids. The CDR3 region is CASSLVALAGGSSYNEQFF.

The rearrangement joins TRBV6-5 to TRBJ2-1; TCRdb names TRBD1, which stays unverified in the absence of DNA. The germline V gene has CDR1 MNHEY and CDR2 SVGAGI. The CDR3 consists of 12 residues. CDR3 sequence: CATSGGGDEQFF.

This CDR3 is CASSPPRTSGPTGPQYF. The rearrangement links TRBV4-1 to TRBJ2-3; checking the TCRdb D call of TRBD2 is not possible without DNA. Per the germline V gene, CDR1 is MGHRA and CDR2 is YSYEKL. This CDR3 has 17 amino acids.

This CDR3 is CASSARRDEQYF. The gene calls are TRBV5-1 and TRBJ2-7. Germline CDR1 and CDR2: SGHRS and YFSETQ. The CDR3 has 12 residues.

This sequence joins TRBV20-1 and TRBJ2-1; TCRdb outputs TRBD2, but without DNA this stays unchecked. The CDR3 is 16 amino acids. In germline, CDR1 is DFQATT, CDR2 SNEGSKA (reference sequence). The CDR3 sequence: CSAPGGLAGDYNEQFF.

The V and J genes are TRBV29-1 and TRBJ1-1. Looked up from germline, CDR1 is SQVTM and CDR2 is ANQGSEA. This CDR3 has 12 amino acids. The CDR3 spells CSVVSVNTEAFF.

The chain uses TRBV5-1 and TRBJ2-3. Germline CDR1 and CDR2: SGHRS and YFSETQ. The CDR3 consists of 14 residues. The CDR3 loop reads CASSTGLNPDTQYF.

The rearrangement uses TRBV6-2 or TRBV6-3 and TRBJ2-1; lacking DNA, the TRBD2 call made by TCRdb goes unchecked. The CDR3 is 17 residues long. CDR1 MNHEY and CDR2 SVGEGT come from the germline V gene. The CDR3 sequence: CASSYSKGLAGTHEQFF.

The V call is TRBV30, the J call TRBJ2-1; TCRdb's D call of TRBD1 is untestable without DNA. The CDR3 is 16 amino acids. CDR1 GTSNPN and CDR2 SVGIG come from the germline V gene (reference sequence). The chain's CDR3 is CASSYARDSLYNEQFF.

The CDR3 sequence: CASSPHAGNTIYF. This chain joins TRBV27 and TRBJ1-3. The CDR3 length is 13 residues. Per the germline V gene, CDR1 is MNHEY and CDR2 is SMNVEV (reference sequence).